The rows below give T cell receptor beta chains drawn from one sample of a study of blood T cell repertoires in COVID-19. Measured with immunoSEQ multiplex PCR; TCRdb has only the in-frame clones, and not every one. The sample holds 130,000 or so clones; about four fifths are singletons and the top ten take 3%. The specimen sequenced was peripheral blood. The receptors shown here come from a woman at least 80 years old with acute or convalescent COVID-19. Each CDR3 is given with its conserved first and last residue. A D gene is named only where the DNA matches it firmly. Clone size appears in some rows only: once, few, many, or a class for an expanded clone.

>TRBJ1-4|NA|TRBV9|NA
TGTGCCAGCAGCGTAGAAACACCTGGGGAGGAAAAACTGTTTTTT
CASSVETPGEEKLFF
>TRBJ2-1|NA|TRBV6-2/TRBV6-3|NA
TGTGCCAGCAGTTACTCTCGGAGTAACCCCAATGAGCAGTTCTTC
CASSYSRSNPNEQFF
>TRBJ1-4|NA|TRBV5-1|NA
TGCGCCAGCAGCTTGCAGGGTATCAGTGGACAACTAAGACGCAACTATGGACGTGAAAAACTGTTTTTT
CASSLQGISGQLRRNYGREKLFF
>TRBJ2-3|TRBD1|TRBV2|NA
TGTGCCAGCAGTCGTTCCGGGACAGTATCCACAGATACGCAGTATTTT
CASSRSGTVSTDTQYF
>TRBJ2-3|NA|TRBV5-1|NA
TGCGCCAGCAGCTTGTCCCCTACGGGGGGCACAGATACGCAGTATTTT
CASSLSPTGGTDTQYF
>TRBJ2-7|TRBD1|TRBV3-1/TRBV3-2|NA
TGTGCCAGCAGCCCGACAGGGGCCTACGAGCAGTACTTC
CASSPTGAYEQYF
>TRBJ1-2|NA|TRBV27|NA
TGTGCCAGCAGTTTATCGTGGAGGGCCTCACCCTATGGCTACACCTTC
CASSLSWRASPYGYTF
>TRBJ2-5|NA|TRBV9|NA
TGTGCCAGCAGCGCCTTTGATAGACCGACCCGGGGAGAGACCCAGTACTTC
CASSAFDRPTRGETQYF
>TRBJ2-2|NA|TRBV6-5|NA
TGTGCCAGCACAGAAGATGGGGGCAGGAGGGAGCTGTTTTTT
CASTEDGGRRELFF
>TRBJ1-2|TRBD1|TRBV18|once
TGTGCCAGCTCACCAGCGGACAGGACCTATGGCTACACCTTC
CASSPADRTYGYTF
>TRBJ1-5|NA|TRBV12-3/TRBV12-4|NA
TGTGCCAGCAGTACAGGTCTTTATCAGCCCCAGCATTTT
CASSTGLYQPQHF
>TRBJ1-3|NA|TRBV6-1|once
TGTGCCAGCAGTGAATACGGCGGCCGCTCTGGAAACACCATATATTTT
CASSEYGGRSGNTIYF
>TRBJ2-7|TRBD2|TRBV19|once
TGTGCCAGTAGTGATCGCGGGGGAAAGTACGAGCAGTACTTC
CASSDRGGKYEQYF
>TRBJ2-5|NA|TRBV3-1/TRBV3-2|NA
TGTGCCACCCGTGATCCCAGGGTGGTACAGACCCAGTACTTC
CATRDPRVVQTQYF
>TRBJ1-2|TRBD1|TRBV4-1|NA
TGCGCCAGCAGCCCCGAATGGGACAGGGTCTATGGCTACACCTTC
CASSPEWDRVYGYTF
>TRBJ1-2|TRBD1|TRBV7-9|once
TGTGCCAGCAGCGCCGCCGAGGGGGACAGCGGTTATGGCTACACCTTC
CASSAAEGDSGYGYTF
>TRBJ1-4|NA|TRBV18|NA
TGTGCCAGCTCATCTGATTACCAGGGTGAAAAACTGTTTTTT
CASSSDYQGEKLFF
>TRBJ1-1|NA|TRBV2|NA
TGTGCCAGCAGGCAGGGAACTGAAGCTTTCTTT
CASRQGTEAFF
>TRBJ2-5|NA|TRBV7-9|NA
TGTGCCAGCAGCTTAGGAGTTAGAGAGACCCAGTACTTC
CASSLGVRETQYF
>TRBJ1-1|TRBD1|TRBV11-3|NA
TGTGCCAGCAGCTTAACAGGGGCCAACACTGAAGCTTTCTTT
CASSLTGANTEAFF
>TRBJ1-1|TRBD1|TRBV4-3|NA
TGCGCCAGCAGCCAGGGACAGGGGTACACTGAAGCTTTCTTT
CASSQGQGYTEAFF
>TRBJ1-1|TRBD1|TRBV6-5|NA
TGTGCCAGCAGTTACCAGACAGGGAGGATGGAAGCTTTCTTT
CASSYQTGRMEAFF
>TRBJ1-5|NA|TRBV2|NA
TGTGCCAGCAGTGCGGGGGATGCAAAGCCCCAGCATTTT
CASSAGDAKPQHF
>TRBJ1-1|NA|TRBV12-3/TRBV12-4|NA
TGTGCCAGCGGAACCAGGGTTGGCACTGAAGCTTTCTTT
CASGTRVGTEAFF
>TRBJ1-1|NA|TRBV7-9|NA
TGTGCCAGCACGGTGGCGGAGAAGTGGTCTGAAGCTTTCTTT
CASTVAEKWSEAFF
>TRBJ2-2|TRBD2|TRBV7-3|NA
TGTGCCAGCAGCTCCACACTAGCGGCCGGGGAGCTGTTTTTT
CASSSTLAAGELFF
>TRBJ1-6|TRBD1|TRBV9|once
TGTGCCAGCAGCACGGGACAGAGAAATTCACCCCTCCACTTT
CASSTGQRNSPLHF
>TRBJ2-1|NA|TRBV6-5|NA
TGTGCCAGCAGTTACTCTTCTTACAATGAGCAGTTCTTC
CASSYSSYNEQFF
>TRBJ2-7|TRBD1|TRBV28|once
TGTGCCAGCAGAAAACAGGGGGGCAACTCCTACGAGCAGTACTTC
CASRKQGGNSYEQYF
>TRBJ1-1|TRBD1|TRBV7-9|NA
TGTGCCAGCAGCGGCCAGGGGGACACTGAAGCTTTCTTT
CASSGQGDTEAFF
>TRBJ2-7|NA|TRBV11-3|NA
TGTGCCAGCAGCCGAGGCGGGAAGTCCTACGAGCAGTACTTC
CASSRGGKSYEQYF
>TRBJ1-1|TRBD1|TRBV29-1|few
TGCAGCGTAGCACAGGGGTCCACTGAAGCTTTCTTT
CSVAQGSTEAFF
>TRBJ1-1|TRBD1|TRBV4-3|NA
TGCGCCAGCAGCCAAGTCGCGGCTTCGCGGACAGGGAGAGGTACTGAAGCTTTCTTT
CASSQVAASRTGRGTEAFF
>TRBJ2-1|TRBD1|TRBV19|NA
TGTGCCAGTAGTACAACCGGGACAGGGGATGGTGAGCAGTTCTTC
CASSTTGTGDGEQFF
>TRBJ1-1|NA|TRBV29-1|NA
TGCAGCGGAATGAGCACTGAAGCTTTCTTT
CSGMSTEAFF
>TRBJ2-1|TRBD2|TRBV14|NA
TGTGCCAGCAGCCTAATCGGCGGGGGGGCCGCCTCCTACAATGAGCAGTTCTTC
CASSLIGGGAASYNEQFF